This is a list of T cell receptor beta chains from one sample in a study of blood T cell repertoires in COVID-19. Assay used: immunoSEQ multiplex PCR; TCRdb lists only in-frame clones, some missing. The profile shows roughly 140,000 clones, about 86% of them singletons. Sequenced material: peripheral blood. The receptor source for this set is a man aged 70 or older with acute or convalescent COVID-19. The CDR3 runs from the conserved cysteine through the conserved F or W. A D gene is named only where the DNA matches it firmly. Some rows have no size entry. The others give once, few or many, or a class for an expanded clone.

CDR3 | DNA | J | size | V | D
CATGAGGADTQYF | TGTGCCACCGGGGCGGGGGGCGCAGATACGCAGTATTTT | TRBJ2-3 | . | TRBV24-1 | TRBD2
CASSLVLLAEQYF | TGTGCCAGCAGCTTAGTTCTGCTAGCGGAGCAGTACTTC | TRBJ2-7 | once | TRBV11-1 | .
CASSLGTGTWQFF | TGCGCCAGCAGCTTGGGGACCGGGACTTGGCAGTTCTTC | TRBJ2-1 | . | TRBV5-1 | .
CASSWQNTEAFF | TGTGCCAGCAGCTGGCAGAACACTGAAGCTTTCTTT | TRBJ1-1 | . | TRBV5-4 | .
CASRPGLAGGTGELFF | TGTGCCAGCCGACCGGGACTAGCGGGAGGAACCGGGGAGCTGTTTTTT | TRBJ2-2 | . | TRBV2 | TRBD2
CASRDQGHDYGYTF | TGTGCCAGCAGAGACCAGGGACATGACTATGGCTACACCTTC | TRBJ1-2 | . | TRBV2 | .
CASSQGTADVRAYEQYF | TGTGCCAGCAGCCAAGGGACTGCCGACGTACGGGCCTACGAGCAGTACTTC | TRBJ2-7 | . | TRBV4-2 | .
CASSLKGTGATDTQYF | TGTGCCAGCAGCTTGAAAGGGACAGGGGCCACAGATACGCAGTATTTT | TRBJ2-3 | . | TRBV5-4 | TRBD1
CSVEELADTQYF | TGCAGCGTTGAGGAACTAGCAGATACGCAGTATTTT | TRBJ2-3 | . | TRBV29-1 | .
CASSRGRRDTYNEQFF | TGTGCCAGCTCCCGGGGGAGGCGGGATACCTACAATGAGCAGTTCTTC | TRBJ2-1 | . | TRBV18 | .
CASSRTGGEANEKLFF | TGCGCCAGCAGCCGAACAGGGGGCGAGGCTAATGAAAAACTGTTTTTT | TRBJ1-4 | once | TRBV4-1 | TRBD1
CASNPVPQTGTGNTNEQFF | TGTGCCAGCAACCCAGTTCCCCAGACCGGGACAGGGAACACAAATGAGCAGTTCTTC | TRBJ2-1 | . | TRBV21-1 | .
CATSDGGRNNEQFF | TGTGCCACCAGTGACGGGGGGCGCAACAATGAGCAGTTCTTC | TRBJ2-1 | . | TRBV24-1 | .
CASSISRGLAGTGELFF | TGTGCCAGTAGTATTTCCCGGGGACTAGCGGGAACCGGGGAGCTGTTTTTT | TRBJ2-2 | . | TRBV19 | TRBD2
CASSPRIAGGSPYEQYF | TGTGCCAGCAGTCCCCGGATTGCAGGGGGGTCTCCCTACGAGCAGTACTTC | TRBJ2-7 | few | TRBV6-6 | .
CASRKLLAGGITDTQYF | TGTGCCAGCAGGAAACTGTTAGCGGGAGGGATCACAGATACGCAGTATTTT | TRBJ2-3 | . | TRBV11-2 | TRBD2
CATSRVPDTEAFF | TGTGCCACCAGCAGAGTTCCGGACACTGAAGCTTTCTTT | TRBJ1-1 | . | TRBV15 | .
CASSFPWTPNYGYTF | TGTGCCAGCAGTTTCCCTTGGACACCGAACTATGGCTACACCTTC | TRBJ1-2 | . | TRBV28 | .
CASSYTEGEQFF | TGTGCCAGCAGTTACACGGAGGGTGAGCAGTTCTTC | TRBJ2-1 | . | TRBV6-5 | .
CATSDPDRDEDF | TGTGCCACCAGTGACCCAGACAGGGATGAAGACTTC | TRBJ2-5 | . | TRBV24-1 | TRBD1
CASSQGGESMNTEAFF | TGTGCCAGCAGCCAAGGGGGGGAGAGTATGAACACTGAAGCTTTCTTT | TRBJ1-1 | . | TRBV14 | .
CASSVGAGGSYEQYF | TGTGCCAGCAGCGTAGGTGCGGGAGGGTCCTACGAGCAGTACTTC | TRBJ2-7 | . | TRBV9 | TRBD2
CASSRGEVSTEAFF | TGCGCCAGCAGCAGAGGGGAGGTAAGCACTGAAGCTTTCTTT | TRBJ1-1 | . | TRBV5-1 | .
CASSQGVATEAFF | TGTGCCAGCAGCCAAGGGGTAGCCACTGAAGCTTTCTTT | TRBJ1-1 | few | TRBV11-2 | .
CASSSLGREDQPQHF | TGTGCCAGTAGTTCCCTGGGGAGGGAAGATCAGCCCCAGCATTTT | TRBJ1-5 | . | TRBV19 | .
CASSKGLAGGLSYEQYF | TGTGCCAGCAGTAAGGGACTAGCGGGAGGGTTGTCCTACGAGCAGTACTTC | TRBJ2-7 | . | TRBV28 | TRBD2
CASAPLAGGRNEQFF | TGTGCCAGCGCCCCTCTAGCGGGAGGAAGGAATGAGCAGTTCTTC | TRBJ2-1 | . | TRBV2 | TRBD2
CASSPPRRGEQYF | TGTGCCAGCAGCCCCCCGAGGCGGGGCGAGCAGTACTTC | TRBJ2-7 | . | TRBV13 | .
CASSHGFEGKNTEAFF | TGCGCCAGCAGCCACGGGTTTGAGGGAAAGAACACTGAAGCTTTCTTT | TRBJ1-1 | . | TRBV4-3 | .